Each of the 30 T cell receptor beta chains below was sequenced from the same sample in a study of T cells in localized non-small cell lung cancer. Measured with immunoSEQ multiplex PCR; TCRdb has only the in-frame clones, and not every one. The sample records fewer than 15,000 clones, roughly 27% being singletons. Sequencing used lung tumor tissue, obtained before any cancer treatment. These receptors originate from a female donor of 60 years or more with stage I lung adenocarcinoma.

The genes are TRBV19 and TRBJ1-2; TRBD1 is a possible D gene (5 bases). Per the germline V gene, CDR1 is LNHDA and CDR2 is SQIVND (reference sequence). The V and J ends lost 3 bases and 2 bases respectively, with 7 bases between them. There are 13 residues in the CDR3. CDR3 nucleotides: TGTGCCAGTAGTATGCGGGGGAACTATGGCTACACCTTC. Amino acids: CASSMRGNYGYTF. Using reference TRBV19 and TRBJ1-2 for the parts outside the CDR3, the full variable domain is DGGITQSPKYLFRKEGQNVTLSCEQNLNHDAMYWYRQDPGQGLRLIYYSQIVNDFQKGDIAEGYSVSREKKESFPLTVTSAQKNPTAFYLCASSMRGNYGYTFGSGTRLTVV.

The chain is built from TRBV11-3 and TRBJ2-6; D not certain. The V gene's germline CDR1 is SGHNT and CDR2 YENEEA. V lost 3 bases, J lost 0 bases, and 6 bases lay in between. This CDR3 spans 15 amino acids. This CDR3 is CASSFLVSGANVLTF. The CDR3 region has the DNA TGTGCCAGCAGCTTTCTCGTCTCTGGGGCCAACGTCCTGACTTTC.

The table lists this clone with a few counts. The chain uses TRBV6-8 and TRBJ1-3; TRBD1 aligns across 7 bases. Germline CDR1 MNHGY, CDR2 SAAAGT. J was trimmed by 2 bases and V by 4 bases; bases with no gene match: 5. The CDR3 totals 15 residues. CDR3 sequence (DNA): TGTGCCAGCAGTTTAGACAGGGTCCCTGGAAACACCATATATTTT. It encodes CASSLDRVPGNTIYF.

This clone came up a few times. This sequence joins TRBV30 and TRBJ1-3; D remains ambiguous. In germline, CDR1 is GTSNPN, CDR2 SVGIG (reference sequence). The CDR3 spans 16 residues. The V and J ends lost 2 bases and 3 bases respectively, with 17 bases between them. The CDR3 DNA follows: TGTGCCTGGAGTATAAGGGCAGGAGGATTTGGAAACACCATATATTTT. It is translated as CAWSIRAGGFGNTIYF. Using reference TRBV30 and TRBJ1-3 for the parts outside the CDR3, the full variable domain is SQTIHQWPATLVQPVGSPLSLECTVEGTSNPNLYWYRQAAGRGLQLLFYSVGIGQISSEVPQNLSASRPQDRQFILSSKKLLLSDSGFYLCAWSIRAGGFGNTIYFGEGSWLTVV.

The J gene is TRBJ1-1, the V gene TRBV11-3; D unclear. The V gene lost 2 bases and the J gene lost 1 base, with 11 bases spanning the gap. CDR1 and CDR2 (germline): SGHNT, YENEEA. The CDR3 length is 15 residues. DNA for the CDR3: TGTGCCAGCAGCTTACGGAGGGTGGAGAACACTGAAGCTTTCTTT. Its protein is CASSLRRVENTEAFF.

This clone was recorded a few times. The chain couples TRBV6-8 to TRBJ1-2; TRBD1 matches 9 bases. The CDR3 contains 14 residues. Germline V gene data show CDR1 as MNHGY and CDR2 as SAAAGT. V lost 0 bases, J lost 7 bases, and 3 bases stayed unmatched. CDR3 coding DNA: TGTGCCAGCAGTTACTCTGGGGACAGGGCTGGCTACACCTTC. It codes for CASSYSGDRAGYTF.

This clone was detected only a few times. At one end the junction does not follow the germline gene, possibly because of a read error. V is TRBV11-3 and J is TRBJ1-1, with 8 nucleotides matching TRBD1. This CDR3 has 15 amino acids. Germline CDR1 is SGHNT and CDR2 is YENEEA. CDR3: CASSPGDRRNTEVFF. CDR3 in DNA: TGTGCCAGCAGCCCGGGGGACAGGCGGAACACTGAAGTTTTCTTT.

DNA of the CDR3: TGTGCCAGTAAGAACTATTTAAACACCGGGGAGCTGTTTTTT. This translates into CASKNYLNTGELFF. The rearrangement uses TRBV19 and TRBJ2-2; no firm D call. The CDR3 covers 14 residues. Germline V lookup: CDR1 LNHDA, CDR2 SQIVND (reference sequence). Trimming removed 7 bases at V and 2 bases at J, with 11 bases between.

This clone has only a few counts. Here the CDR3 DNA reads TGTGCCAGCAGTCGGGACCACCAAGAGACCCAGTACTTC. Translating gives CASSRDHQETQYF. V usage is TRBV6-8 and J usage is TRBJ2-5; perhaps D is TRBD1 or TRBD2 (5 bases each). The V end lost 5 bases, the J end lost 0 bases, and 7 bases lay between the germline ends. The CDR3 totals 13 residues. The V gene's germline CDR1 is MNHGY and CDR2 SAAAGT.

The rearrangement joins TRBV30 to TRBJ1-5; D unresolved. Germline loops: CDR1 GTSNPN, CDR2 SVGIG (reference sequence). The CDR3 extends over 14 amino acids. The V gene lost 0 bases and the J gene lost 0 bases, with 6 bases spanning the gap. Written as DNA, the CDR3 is TGTGCCTGGAGTGTGGGATATAGCAATCAGCCCCAGCATTTT. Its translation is CAWSVGYSNQPQHF.

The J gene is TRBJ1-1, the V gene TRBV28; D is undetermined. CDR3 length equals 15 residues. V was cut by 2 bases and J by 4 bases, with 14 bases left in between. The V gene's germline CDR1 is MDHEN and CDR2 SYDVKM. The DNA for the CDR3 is TGTGCCAGCAGTTTAATCCTGGGAGTGGTCACTGAAGCTTTCTTT. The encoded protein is CASSLILGVVTEAFF.

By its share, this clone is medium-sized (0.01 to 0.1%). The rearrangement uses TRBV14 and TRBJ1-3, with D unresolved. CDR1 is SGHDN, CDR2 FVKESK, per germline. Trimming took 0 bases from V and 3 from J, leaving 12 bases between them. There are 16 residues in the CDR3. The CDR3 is CASSQDLGPVGNTIYF. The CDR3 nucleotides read TGTGCCAGCAGCCAAGATCTTGGCCCGGTTGGAAACACCATATATTTT.

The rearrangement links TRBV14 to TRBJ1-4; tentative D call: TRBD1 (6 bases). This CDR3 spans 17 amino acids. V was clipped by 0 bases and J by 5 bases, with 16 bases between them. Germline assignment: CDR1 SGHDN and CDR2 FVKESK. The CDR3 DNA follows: TGTGCCAGCAGCCAAGATTGGGGGCGCGGGGAGAATGAAAAACTGTTTTTT. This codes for CASSQDWGRGENEKLFF.

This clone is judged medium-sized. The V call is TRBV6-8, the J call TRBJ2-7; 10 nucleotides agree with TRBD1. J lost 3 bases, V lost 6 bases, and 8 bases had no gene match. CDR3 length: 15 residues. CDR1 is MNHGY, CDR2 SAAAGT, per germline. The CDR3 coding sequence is TGTGCCAGCAGCCCCGGGACAGGGGATCACTACGAGCAGTACTTC. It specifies CASSPGTGDHYEQYF.

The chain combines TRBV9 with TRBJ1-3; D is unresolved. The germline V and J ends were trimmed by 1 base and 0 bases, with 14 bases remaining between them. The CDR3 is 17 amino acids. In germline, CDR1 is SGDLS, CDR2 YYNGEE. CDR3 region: CASSVLGSLVSGNTIYF. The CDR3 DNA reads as TGTGCCAGCAGCGTATTGGGGAGTCTGGTCTCTGGAAACACCATATATTTT.

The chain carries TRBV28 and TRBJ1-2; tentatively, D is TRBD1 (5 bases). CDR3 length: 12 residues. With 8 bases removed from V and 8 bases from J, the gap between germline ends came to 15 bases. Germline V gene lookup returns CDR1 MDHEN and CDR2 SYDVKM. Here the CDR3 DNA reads TGTGCCAGCGTGAAGGGGCCTGAGGGCTACACCTTC. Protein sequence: CASVKGPEGYTF.

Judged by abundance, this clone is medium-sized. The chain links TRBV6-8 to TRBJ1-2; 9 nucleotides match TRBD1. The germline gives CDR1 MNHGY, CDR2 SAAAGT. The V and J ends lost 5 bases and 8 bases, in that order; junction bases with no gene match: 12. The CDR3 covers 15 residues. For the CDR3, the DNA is TGTGCCAGCAGTCCCTCCCCCGGGACAGGGTTGGGCTACACCTTC. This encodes CASSPSPGTGLGYTF.

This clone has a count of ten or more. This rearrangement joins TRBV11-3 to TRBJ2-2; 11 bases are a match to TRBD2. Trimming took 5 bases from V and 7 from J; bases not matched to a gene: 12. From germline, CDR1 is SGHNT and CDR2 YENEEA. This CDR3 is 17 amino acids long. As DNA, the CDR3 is TGTGCCAGCAGCACGACGAGACTAGCGGGGAGGAGCGGGGAGCTGTTTTTT. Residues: CASSTTRLAGRSGELFF.

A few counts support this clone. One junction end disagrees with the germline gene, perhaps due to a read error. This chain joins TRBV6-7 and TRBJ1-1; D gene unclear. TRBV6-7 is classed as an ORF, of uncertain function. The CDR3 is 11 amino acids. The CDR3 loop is CASSSGVETFF. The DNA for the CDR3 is TGTGCCAGCAGTTCCGGGGTTGAAACTTTCTTT.

CDR3 DNA: TGTGCCTCCCTGGGCGGGCAGATAAAAAACACTGAAGCTTTCTTT. It specifies CASLGGQIKNTEAFF. The V call is TRBV30, the J call TRBJ1-1, with D uncertain. V lost 7 bases to trimming and J lost 2 bases, with 20 bases between them. CDR3 length: 15 amino acids. Per the germline V gene, CDR1 is GTSNPN and CDR2 is SVGIG (reference sequence).

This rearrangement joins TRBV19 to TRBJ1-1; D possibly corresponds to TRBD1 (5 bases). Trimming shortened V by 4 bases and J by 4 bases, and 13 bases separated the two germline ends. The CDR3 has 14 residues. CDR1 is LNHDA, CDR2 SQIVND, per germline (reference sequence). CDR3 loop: CASSTRGEGTEAFF. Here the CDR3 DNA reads TGTGCCAGTAGTACGCGGGGGGAGGGCACTGAAGCTTTCTTT. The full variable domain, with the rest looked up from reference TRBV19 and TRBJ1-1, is DGGITQSPKYLFRKEGQNVTLSCEQNLNHDAMYWYRQDPGQGLRLIYYSQIVNDFQKGDIAEGYSVSREKKESFPLTVTSAQKNPTAFYLCASSTRGEGTEAFFGQGTRLTVV.

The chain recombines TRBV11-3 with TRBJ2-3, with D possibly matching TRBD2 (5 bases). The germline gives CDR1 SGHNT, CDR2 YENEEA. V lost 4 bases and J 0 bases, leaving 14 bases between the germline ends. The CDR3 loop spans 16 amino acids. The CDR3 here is CASSWPLASSTDTQYF. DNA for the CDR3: TGTGCCAGCAGCTGGCCCTTAGCGTCGAGCACAGATACGCAGTATTTT.

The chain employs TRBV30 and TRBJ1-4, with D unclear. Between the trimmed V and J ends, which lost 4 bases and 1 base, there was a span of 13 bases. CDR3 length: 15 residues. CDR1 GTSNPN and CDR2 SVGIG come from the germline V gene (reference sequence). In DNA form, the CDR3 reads TGTGCCTGGAACCTGGGTGGGGAAACTAATGAAAAACTGTTTTTT. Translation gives CAWNLGGETNEKLFF. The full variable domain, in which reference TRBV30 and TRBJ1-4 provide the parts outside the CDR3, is SQTIHQWPATLVQPVGSPLSLECTVEGTSNPNLYWYRQAAGRGLQLLFYSVGIGQISSEVPQNLSASRPQDRQFILSSKKLLLSDSGFYLCAWNLGGETNEKLFFGSGTQLSVL.

The chain's CDR3 is CASSQDRPGSNSPLHF. The CDR3 DNA is TGCGCCAGCAGCCAAGACCGACCGGGGAGTAATTCACCCCTCCACTTT. This chain connects TRBV1 to TRBJ1-6. TRBV1 is labeled a pseudogene. The CDR3 extends over 16 amino acids.

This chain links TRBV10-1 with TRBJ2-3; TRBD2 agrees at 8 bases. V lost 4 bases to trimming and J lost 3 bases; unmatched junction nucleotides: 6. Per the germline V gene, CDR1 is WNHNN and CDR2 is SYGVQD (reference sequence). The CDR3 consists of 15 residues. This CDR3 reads CASSGGAGETDTQYF. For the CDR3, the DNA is TGCGCCAGCAGTGGCGGAGCGGGAGAAACAGATACGCAGTATTTT.

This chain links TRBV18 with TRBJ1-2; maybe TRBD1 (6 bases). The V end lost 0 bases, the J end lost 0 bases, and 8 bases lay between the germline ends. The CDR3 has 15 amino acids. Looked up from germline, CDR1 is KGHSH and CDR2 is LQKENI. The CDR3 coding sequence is TGTGCCAGCTCACCACCCACAGGGACTAACTATGGCTACACCTTC. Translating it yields CASSPPTGTNYGYTF.

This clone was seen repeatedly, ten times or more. The CDR3 region is CASSLRYLRDVDYEQYF. The CDR3 DNA sequence: TGTGCCAGCAGCCTCCGATACCTCCGGGACGTAGACTACGAGCAGTACTTC. The gene calls are TRBV6-8 and TRBJ2-7; D is tentatively TRBD1 or TRBD2 (5 bases each). This CDR3 comprises 17 residues. V lost 6 bases, J lost 3 bases, and 24 bases lay in between. CDR1 MNHGY and CDR2 SAAAGT come from the germline V gene.

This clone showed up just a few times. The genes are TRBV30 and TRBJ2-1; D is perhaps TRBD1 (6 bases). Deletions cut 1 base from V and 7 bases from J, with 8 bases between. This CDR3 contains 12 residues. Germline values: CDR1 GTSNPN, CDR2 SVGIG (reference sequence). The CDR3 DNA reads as TGTGCCTGGAGTGGAACAGGGAATGAGCAGTTCTTC. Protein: CAWSGTGNEQFF.

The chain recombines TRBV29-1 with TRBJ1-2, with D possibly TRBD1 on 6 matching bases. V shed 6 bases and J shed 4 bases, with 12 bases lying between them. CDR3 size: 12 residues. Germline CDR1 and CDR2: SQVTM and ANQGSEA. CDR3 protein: CSVGEGGYGYTF. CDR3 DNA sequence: TGCAGCGTCGGGGAGGGGGGCTATGGCTACACCTTC.

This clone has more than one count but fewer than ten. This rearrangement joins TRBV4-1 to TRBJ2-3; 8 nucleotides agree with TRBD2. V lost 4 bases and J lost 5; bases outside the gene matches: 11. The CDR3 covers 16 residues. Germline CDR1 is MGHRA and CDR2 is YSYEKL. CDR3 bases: TGCGCCAGCAGCCGCCTCCTCCCGGGAGGGGGAGATACGCAGTATTTT. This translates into CASSRLLPGGGDTQYF.